A single sample is the source of the 20 T cell receptor beta chains below, sequenced in a study of CD4+ T cells in melanoma. Sequencing was performed with immunoSEQ multiplex PCR; in TCRdb, only in-frame clones are kept and a portion is missing. This sample carries around 19,000 clones, 65% to 85% of them seen once, and the ten largest clones take approximately 5.4%. The specimen was cells from a culture (not recorded whether cultured in vitro). These receptors all stem from a human donor with melanoma.

The chain is built from TRBV2 and TRBJ1-2; the D is unclear. Germline V gene lookup returns CDR1 SNHLY and CDR2 FYNNEI. Trimming pared 4 bases from V and 7 bases from J, leaving 19 bases between. This CDR3 contains 15 residues. This CDR3 is CASSGLRGSEGGYTF. The CDR3 nucleotides are TGTGCCAGCAGTGGCCTTCGGGGTTCGGAGGGTGGCTACACCTTC. The variable domain in full, with the rest retrieved from reference TRBV2 and TRBJ1-2, is EPEVTQTPSHQVTQMGQEVILRCVPISNHLYFYWYRQILGQKVEFLVSFYNNEISEKSEIFDDQFSVERPDGSNFTLKIRSTKLEDSAMYFCASSGLRGSEGGYTFGSGTRLTVV.

The J gene is TRBJ2-2, the V gene TRBV7-2; maybe TRBD1 (5 bases). The CDR3 totals 13 residues. CDR1 and CDR2 from the germline V gene are SGHTA and FQGNSA. V gave up 5 bases and J gave up 6 bases, with 10 bases separating them. The DNA of the CDR3 is TGTGCCAGCAGCCCGGAAGGGGCCGGGGAGCTGTTTTTT. It codes for CASSPEGAGELFF.

The chain employs TRBV4-1 and TRBJ1-5; D gene ambiguous. The germline V gene encodes CDR1 MGHRA and CDR2 YSYEKL. Trimming cost V 4 bases and J 5 bases, with 9 bases left between them. CDR3 size: 13 residues. The CDR3 protein is CASSRGVDQPQHF. The CDR3, as DNA: TGCGCCAGCAGCCGGGGAGTCGATCAGCCCCAGCATTTT.

The rearrangement links TRBV5-1 to TRBJ1-1, with 7 positions matching TRBD1. The CDR3 is 15 residues long. V was clipped by 3 bases and J by 3 bases; unmatched bases: 8. Germline-derived CDR1 and CDR2 are SGHRS and YFSETQ. This CDR3 reads CASSSTGFGYTEAFF. CDR3 coding DNA: TGCGCCAGCAGCTCGACAGGGTTCGGGTACACTGAAGCTTTCTTT. Complete variable domain (other parts from reference TRBV5-1 and TRBJ1-1): KAGVTQTPRYLIKTRGQQVTLSCSPISGHRSVSWYQQTPGQGLQFLFEYFSETQRNKGNFPGRFSGRQFSNSRSEMNVSTLELGDSALYLCASSSTGFGYTEAFFGQGTRLTVV.

The rearrangement joins TRBV4-2 to TRBJ2-5; 11 bases agree with TRBD2. The CDR3 length is 16 residues. In germline, CDR1 is LGHNA, CDR2 YNFKEQ. Trimming at V came to 1 base and at J to 2 bases, leaving 3 bases not matched to a gene. The chain's CDR3 is CASSQAGTSGQETQYF. The CDR3, as DNA: TGTGCCAGCAGCCAAGCAGGGACTAGCGGACAAGAGACCCAGTACTTC.

The rearrangement uses TRBV9 and TRBJ1-2, with 7 bases that match TRBD1. The CDR3 is 16 residues long. CDR1 is SGDLS, CDR2 YYNGEE, per germline. The V and J ends lost 4 bases and 6 bases, in that order; junction bases with no gene match: 15. The CDR3 sequence: CASSRGRSEGADGYTF. The CDR3 DNA follows: TGTGCCAGCAGCCGCGGGAGAAGTGAGGGGGCGGATGGCTACACCTTC.

The chain combines TRBV28 with TRBJ2-1; D perhaps matches TRBD2 (6 bases). The CDR3 has 13 amino acids. V shed 8 bases and J shed 3 bases, with 11 bases lying between them. Germline assignment: CDR1 MDHEN and CDR2 SYDVKM. This CDR3 is CASAGPGYNEQFF. The CDR3 DNA sequence: TGTGCCAGCGCGGGGCCAGGCTACAATGAGCAGTTCTTC. Full variable domain (outside the CDR3, taken from reference TRBV28 and TRBJ2-1): DVKVTQSSRYLVKRTGEKVFLECVQDMDHENMFWYRQDPGLGLRLIYFSYDVKMKEKGDIPEGYSVSREKKERFSLILESASTNQTSMYLCASAGPGYNEQFFGPGTRLTVL.

The rearrangement links TRBV5-1 to TRBJ1-4, with D hard to call. Between the trimmed V and J ends, which lost 1 base and 5 bases, there was a span of 6 bases. This CDR3 is 13 amino acids long. From germline, CDR1 is SGHRS and CDR2 YFSETQ. CDR3 residues: CASSLTPNEKLFF. Written as DNA, the CDR3 is TGCGCCAGCAGCTTGACCCCGAATGAAAAACTGTTTTTT.

The chain is built from TRBV10-2 and TRBJ1-5, with a weak D call TRBD1 (6 bases). The V gene lost 5 bases and the J gene lost 4 bases, with 9 bases spanning the gap. CDR1 and CDR2 (germline): WSHSY, SAAADI. The CDR3 runs 13 residues. The CDR3 DNA sequence: TGCGCCAGCAGTTCACAGGGTAATCAGCCCCAGCATTTT. Protein product: CASSSQGNQPQHF.

CDR3 sequence (DNA): TGTGCCAGCAGCTTGGGCCTACCGGGGCAGCTCTACGAGCAGTACTTC. Translation gives CASSLGLPGQLYEQYF. The chain carries TRBV5-4 and TRBJ2-7; D may be TRBD1 or TRBD2 (5 bases each). Trimming pared 0 bases from V and 3 bases from J, leaving 16 bases between. The CDR3 has 16 residues. In germline, CDR1 is SGHNT, CDR2 YYREEE (reference sequence).

This clone turned up a few times. The J gene is TRBJ1-4, the V gene TRBV10-1; 7 bases agree with TRBD1. The trim removed 6 bases at V and 3 bases at J, leaving 16 bases unmatched. The CDR3 is 18 amino acids. CDR1 is WNHNN and CDR2 is SYGVQD in the germline V gene (reference sequence). CDR3 sequence reads: CASSQSQGGGAANEKLFF. The CDR3 bases are TGCGCCAGCAGCCAAAGTCAGGGGGGTGGGGCTGCTAATGAAAAACTGTTTTTT.

The chain's CDR3 is CASTITGATYEQYF. The CDR3 DNA is TGTGCCAGCACTATCACAGGGGCAACCTACGAGCAGTACTTC. This sequence joins TRBV2 and TRBJ2-7; TRBD1 agrees at 7 bases. This CDR3 spans 14 amino acids. CDR1 and CDR2 from the germline V gene are SNHLY and FYNNEI. The V gene end was trimmed by 7 bases and the J gene end by 2 bases; junction bases not matched to a gene: 8.

The rearrangement joins TRBV5-8 to TRBJ2-4; D gene uncertain. Looked up from germline, CDR1 is SGHTS and CDR2 is YDEGEE. The CDR3 has 13 amino acids. Trimming took off 4 bases at V and 0 bases at J, with 5 bases between the two ends. The CDR3, as DNA: TGTGCCAGCAGCACACTAGCCAAAAACATTCAGTACTTC. Protein product: CASSTLAKNIQYF.

This clone was seen a few times. The chain carries TRBV7-9 and TRBJ2-1; no clear D gene. Trimming left V 3 bases short and J 7 bases short, with 10 bases between. CDR1 and CDR2 from the germline V gene are SEHNR and FQNEAQ (reference sequence). CDR3 length: 13 residues. In DNA, the CDR3 is TGTGCCAGCAGCTTTGGGTCGTTGAATGAGCAGTTCTTC. This gives the protein CASSFGSLNEQFF.

The chain employs TRBV9 and TRBJ1-2; 7 nucleotides match TRBD1. Losses at the gene ends were 3 bases for V and 3 bases for J; bases not matched to a gene: 5. There are 14 residues in the CDR3. Looked up from germline, CDR1 is SGDLS and CDR2 is YYNGEE. CDR3: CASSEGALDYGYTF. In DNA form, the CDR3 reads TGTGCCAGCAGCGAGGGGGCGTTAGACTATGGCTACACCTTC.

The V gene is TRBV9, the J gene TRBJ2-3; 8 bases map to TRBD2. The CDR3 contains 15 residues. J gave up 1 base and V 5 bases, and 6 bases lay outside the gene matches. The V gene's germline CDR1 is SGDLS and CDR2 YYNGEE. Written as DNA, the CDR3 is TGTGCCAGCAGTACAGCGGGGGCCGGCACAGATACGCAGTATTTT. It yields the protein CASSTAGAGTDTQYF.

The chain uses TRBV2 and TRBJ1-2; TRBD1 might be the D (5 bases). Trimming pared 4 bases from V and 8 bases from J, leaving 26 bases between. This CDR3 comprises 17 residues. Per germline, CDR1 SNHLY and CDR2 FYNNEI. The CDR3 DNA follows: TGTGCCAGCAGTGCCAGAGGGACGGGCGTTCGGAAAGTGGGCTACACCTTC. Translating gives CASSARGTGVRKVGYTF.

The J gene is TRBJ1-1, the V gene TRBV2, with D possibly matching TRBD1 (5 bases). Trimming took off 6 bases at V and 1 base at J, with 15 bases between the two ends. The CDR3 is 15 residues long. The germline V gene encodes CDR1 SNHLY and CDR2 FYNNEI. The CDR3 nucleotides read TGTGCCAGCAGAATCTTGGGGGATTGGAACACTGAAGCTTTCTTT. It translates to CASRILGDWNTEAFF.

CDR3 residues: CASSTGTGNQPQHF. Here the CDR3 DNA reads TGTGCCAGCAGCACCGGGACAGGCAATCAGCCCCAGCATTTT. The J gene is TRBJ1-5, the V gene TRBV13; TRBD1 aligns across 7 bases. From germline, CDR1 is PRHDT and CDR2 FYEKMQ (reference sequence). V gave up 5 bases and J gave up 2 bases; unmatched junction bases: 3. The CDR3 contains 14 residues.

This rearrangement joins TRBV18 to TRBJ2-5, with 8 bases that match TRBD2. There are 17 residues in the CDR3. Germline-derived CDR1 and CDR2 are KGHSH and LQKENI. Trimming cost V 8 bases and J 5 bases; bases outside gene matches: 19. DNA of the CDR3: TGTGCCAGCCCCCCCCAGTGGGTGGCGGGGGGAGTGGAGACCCAGTACTTC. Protein product: CASPPQWVAGGVETQYF. The full variable domain, its missing parts supplied by reference TRBV18 and TRBJ2-5, is NAGVMQNPRHLVRRRGQEARLRCSPMKGHSHVYWYRQLPEEGLKFMVYLQKENIIDESGMPKERFSAEFPKEGPSILRIQQVVRGDSAAYFCASPPQWVAGGVETQYFGPGTRLLVL.